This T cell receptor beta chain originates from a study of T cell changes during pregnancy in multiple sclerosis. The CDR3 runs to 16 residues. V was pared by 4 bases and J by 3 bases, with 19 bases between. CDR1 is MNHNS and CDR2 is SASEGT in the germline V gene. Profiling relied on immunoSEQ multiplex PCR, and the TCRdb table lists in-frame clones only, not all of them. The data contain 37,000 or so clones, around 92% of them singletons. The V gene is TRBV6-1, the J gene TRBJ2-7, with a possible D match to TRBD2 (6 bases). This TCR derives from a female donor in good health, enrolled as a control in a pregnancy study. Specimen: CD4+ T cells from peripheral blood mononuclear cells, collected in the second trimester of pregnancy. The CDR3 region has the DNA TGTGCCAGCAGTGGGATTCAGAGCGGGCCATACTACGAGCAGTACTTC. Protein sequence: CASSGIQSGPYYEQYF.